This T cell receptor beta chain was recorded in a study of blood T cells in healthy people across ages. As for this clonotype: As yet, its antigen is unknown.

Findings and caveats of the study: PBMCs left unsorted prevented a conclusive naive versus antigen-experienced comparison. Strong correlation was found linking TCR beta diversity to naive T cell percentage.

PCR was performed a second time for about 7 to 12 cycles using a sample-barcoded 5' primer and a J-beta primer mix. A 12-random-nucleotide template-switch adaptor tagged each cDNA molecule. In TCRdb, the 5' RACE reads were re-called with MiXCR into one record per CDR3 protein. The sample holds 550,000 to 650,000 distinct CDR3 sequences; under 30% are singletons and the top ten take 15% to 19%. Researchers collected 9.5 to 10 milliliters of peripheral blood from every single donor. The length of the CDR3 is 15 residues. V was cut by 6 bases and J by 7 bases, with 22 bases left in between. Germline CDR1 SGHNT, CDR2 YENEEA.

This TCR was recovered from an elderly woman in good health. This chain uses TRBV11-3 with TRBJ2-7; D ambiguous. The material sequenced was blood. CDR3 protein: CASSRKGKSYNEQYF. DNA of the CDR3: TGTGCCAGCAGTCGGAAGGGTAAATCCTACAATGAGCAGTACTTC.